The 24 T cell receptor beta chains below were found in one sample sequenced in a study of immune evolution from preneoplasia to lung adenocarcinoma. Method: immunoSEQ multiplex PCR; TCRdb's copy keeps in-frame clones and lacks some. The sample consists of 8,000 to 8,500 clones, around 76% of them appearing once. The sequencing input was FFPE minimally invasive lung adenocarcinoma tissue. The receptors here all came from an older person with lung adenocarcinoma.

This clone was found once. This sequence joins TRBV30 and TRBJ1-1, with a weak D call TRBD1 (5 bases). Trimming shortened V by 6 bases and J by 7 bases, and 21 bases separated the two germline ends. In germline, CDR1 is GTSNPN, CDR2 SVGIG (reference sequence). The CDR3 has 14 residues. The CDR3 DNA follows: TGTGCCTGCCCCGGTGGGGCCCTCGGGGTTGAAGCTTTCTTT. Protein product: CACPGGALGVEAFF.

This chain joins TRBV28 and TRBJ2-1; 12 bases align to TRBD2. This CDR3 is built from 18 residues. J lost 0 bases, V lost 2 bases, and 5 bases had no gene match. Germline assignment: CDR1 MDHEN and CDR2 SYDVKM. For the CDR3, the DNA is TGTGCCAGCAGTTTAGGGCTAGCGGGAGGGCCCTCCTACAATGAGCAGTTCTTC. Protein product: CASSLGLAGGPSYNEQFF.

The chain is built from TRBV1 and TRBJ1-4. TRBV1 is marked as a pseudogene. This CDR3 comprises 16 residues. DNA of the CDR3: TGCACCAGCAGCCAAGATCCGGGGACGGGTAATGAAAAACTGTTTTTT. The encoded protein is CTSSQDPGTGNEKLFF.

V is TRBV5-1 and J is TRBJ2-4; a weak D match, TRBD2 (5 bases). V was pared by 0 bases and J by 8 bases, with 12 bases between. This CDR3 has 14 amino acids. The germline CDR1 and CDR2 sequences are SGHRS and YFSETQ. Here the CDR3 reads CASSLGGVGDIQYF. The DNA of the CDR3 is TGCGCCAGCAGCTTGGGGGGAGTTGGAGACATTCAGTACTTC. The full variable domain, its missing parts supplied by reference TRBV5-1 and TRBJ2-4, is KAGVTQTPRYLIKTRGQQVTLSCSPISGHRSVSWYQQTPGQGLQFLFEYFSETQRNKGNFPGRFSGRQFSNSRSEMNVSTLELGDSALYLCASSLGGVGDIQYFGAGTRLSVL.

The chain links TRBV30 to TRBJ2-5; 8 bases line up with TRBD1. This CDR3 is built from 13 residues. CDR1 and CDR2 from the germline V gene are GTSNPN and SVGIG (reference sequence). V shed 4 bases and J 4 bases; nucleotides not matched to a gene: 5. In DNA, the CDR3 is TGTGCCTGGACCTACAGGGGGACAGAGACCCAGTACTTC. It encodes CAWTYRGTETQYF.

This chain connects TRBV10-1 to TRBJ2-7; 7 nucleotides align to TRBD2. V shed 4 bases and J 6 bases; nucleotides not matched to a gene: 6. The CDR3 is 13 residues long. CDR1 is WNHNN and CDR2 is SYGVQD in the germline V gene (reference sequence). The chain's CDR3 is CASSVGREGEQYF. DNA for the CDR3: TGCGCCAGCAGTGTAGGCAGGGAGGGCGAGCAGTACTTC.

This clone was observed a handful of times. J is TRBJ2-5 and V is TRBV4-1; D unclear. The CDR3 sequence is 11 residues long. V was trimmed by 4 bases and J by 2 bases, leaving 2 bases between them. Germline lookup yields CDR1 MGHRA and CDR2 YSYEKL. The CDR3 DNA is TGCGCCAGCAGCCTTCAAGAGACCCAGTACTTC. Protein product: CASSLQETQYF.

The V call is TRBV20-1, the J call TRBJ2-7; D perhaps matches TRBD2 (6 bases). V lost 5 bases and J lost 5, with 10 bases in between. The CDR3 runs to 11 residues. The germline V gene encodes CDR1 DFQATT and CDR2 SNEGSKA (reference sequence). The chain's CDR3 is CSAGGLHEQYF. The CDR3 DNA is TGCAGTGCTGGGGGACTCCACGAGCAGTACTTC.

The chain is built from TRBV9 and TRBJ2-2; D gene unclear. The CDR3 extends over 15 amino acids. Deletions cut 0 bases from V and 0 bases from J, with 6 bases between. Germline assignment: CDR1 SGDLS and CDR2 YYNGEE. CDR3 sequence (DNA): TGTGCCAGCAGCGTAGGGGTCTCGAACACCGGGGAGCTGTTTTTT. Its translation is CASSVGVSNTGELFF.

This rearrangement joins TRBV9 to TRBJ2-5; D might be TRBD2 (5 bases). There are 14 residues in the CDR3. The ends were cut back, 0 bases at V and 11 bases at J, with 17 bases in the middle. Germline-derived CDR1 and CDR2 are SGDLS and YYNGEE. The CDR3 region is CASSVEEGVPSQYF. The CDR3 nucleotides read TGTGCCAGCAGCGTAGAAGAGGGAGTGCCGAGTCAGTACTTC.

This clone was seen a handful of times. The chain recombines TRBV4-1 with TRBJ2-7; 7 bases agree with TRBD2. The CDR3 runs 13 residues. The germline V gene encodes CDR1 MGHRA and CDR2 YSYEKL. J was trimmed by 7 bases and V by 5 bases; bases with no gene match: 8. CDR3 DNA sequence: TGCGCCAGCAGCGTAGCGGGCCTCAGAGAGCAGTACTTC. The encoded protein is CASSVAGLREQYF.

The chain is built from TRBV5-1 and TRBJ1-3; 8 bases are shared with TRBD1. This CDR3 contains 16 residues. Germline V gene data show CDR1 as SGHRS and CDR2 as YFSETQ. Losses at the gene ends were 5 bases for V and 1 base for J; bases not matched to a gene: 8. The CDR3 nucleotides read TGCGCCAGCAGTGATAGACAGGGGACGTCTGGAAACACCATATATTTT. The encoded protein is CASSDRQGTSGNTIYF.

This clone was recorded once. J is TRBJ2-7 and V is TRBV30; D assignment may be TRBD1 or TRBD2 (5 bases each). The V and J ends lost 0 bases and 7 bases respectively, with 22 bases between them. There are 16 residues in the CDR3. CDR1 is GTSNPN, CDR2 SVGIG, per germline (reference sequence). In DNA, the CDR3 is TGTGCCTGGAGTGTATCGATTGGGGGAGTCCATCGGGAGCAGTACTTC. Translating gives CAWSVSIGGVHREQYF.

The chain recombines TRBV29-1 with TRBJ2-1; D perhaps matches TRBD2 (6 bases). The CDR3 is 14 residues long. Germline loops: CDR1 SQVTM, CDR2 ANQGSEA. The V gene lost 5 bases and the J gene lost 3 bases, with 14 bases spanning the gap. The CDR3 here is CSVCLAGYYNEQFF. DNA of the CDR3: TGCAGCGTTTGCCTCGCGGGATACTACAATGAGCAGTTCTTC.

This clone has only a few counts. This chain links TRBV6-1 with TRBJ2-7; 15 nucleotides agree with TRBD2. This CDR3 comprises 15 residues. The trim removed 5 bases at V and 6 bases at J, leaving 5 bases unmatched. Germline assignment: CDR1 MNHNS and CDR2 SASEGT. This CDR3 is CASSLGLAGGGEQYF. In DNA, the CDR3 is TGTGCCAGCAGTTTAGGACTAGCGGGAGGGGGCGAGCAGTACTTC.

The rearrangement links TRBV5-1 to TRBJ2-3; 8 nucleotides line up with TRBD2. Per the germline V gene, CDR1 is SGHRS and CDR2 is YFSETQ. The ends lost 4 bases at V and 5 bases at J; junction bases unmatched: 6. CDR3 length: 14 residues. The DNA of the CDR3 is TGCGCCAGCAGCCCCGGGGGGGTAGGAGATACGCAGTATTTT. The encoded protein is CASSPGGVGDTQYF.

This chain joins TRBV5-1 and TRBJ2-7; D is ambiguous. Between the trimmed V and J ends, which lost 4 bases and 3 bases, there was a span of 5 bases. The CDR3 is 11 residues long. The V gene's germline CDR1 is SGHRS and CDR2 YFSETQ. CDR3 sequence reads: CASSGFYEQYF. In nucleotides, the CDR3 is TGCGCCAGCAGCGGTTTCTACGAGCAGTACTTC.

V usage is TRBV7-2 and J usage is TRBJ2-5; TRBD2 agrees at 7 bases. Germline V gene sequence: CDR1 SGHTA, CDR2 FQGNSA. Losses at the gene ends were 2 bases for V and 0 bases for J; bases not matched to a gene: 3. The CDR3 is 15 amino acids. The CDR3 nucleotides are TGTGCCAGCAGCTTACAGGGAGGGTACCAAGAGACCCAGTACTTC. This gives the protein CASSLQGGYQETQYF.

The rearrangement joins TRBV4-2 to TRBJ2-4; 8 nucleotides align to TRBD1. The CDR3 extends over 18 amino acids. Germline CDR1 and CDR2: LGHNA and YNFKEQ. Unmatched junction bases numbered 7, after V lost 0 bases and J lost 0 bases. In nucleotides, the CDR3 is TGTGCCAGCAGCCAAGATCCAGGACAGGGCGTAGCCAAAAACATTCAGTACTTC. Its translation: CASSQDPGQGVAKNIQYF.

This clone was found once. The chain couples TRBV4-1 to TRBJ2-1; D ambiguous. Looked up from germline, CDR1 is MGHRA and CDR2 is YSYEKL. With 4 bases removed from V and 6 bases from J, the gap between germline ends came to 16 bases. The CDR3 is made up of 15 amino acids. The CDR3 sequence: CASSPPGRSLNEQFF. The CDR3 DNA reads as TGCGCCAGCAGCCCCCCCGGACGATCACTCAATGAGCAGTTCTTC.

This chain connects TRBV7-2 to TRBJ1-6, with a tentative D call TRBD1 (6 bases). There are 12 residues in the CDR3. V dropped 5 bases and J dropped 11 bases, with 10 bases sitting between them. Germline loops: CDR1 SGHTA, CDR2 FQGNSA. In nucleotides, the CDR3 is TGTGCCAGCAGCCTCACAGGGACACCCCTCCACTTT. Translation gives CASSLTGTPLHF. Looking up the rest from reference TRBV7-2 and TRBJ1-6 gives the full variable domain: GAGVSQSPSNKVTEKGKDVELRCDPISGHTALYWYRQSLGQGLEFLIYFQGNSAPDKSGLPSDRFSAERTGGSVSTLTIQRTQQEDSAVYLCASSLTGTPLHFGNGTRLTVT.

V gene TRBV4-2 combines with J gene TRBJ1-4, with D perhaps TRBD1 (5 bases). CDR3 size: 19 residues. Looked up from germline, CDR1 is LGHNA and CDR2 is YNFKEQ. Trimming removed 4 bases from V and 4 bases from J, with 25 bases in between. In nucleotides, the CDR3 is TGTGCCAGCAGCCCCATAAAGCGTTCTACCGGGACGATTAATGAAAAACTGTTTTTT. It codes for CASSPIKRSTGTINEKLFF.

The genes are TRBV5-1 and TRBJ2-7, with 9 bases aligning to TRBD2. In germline, CDR1 is SGHRS, CDR2 YFSETQ. CDR3 length: 16 amino acids. With 1 base clipped from V and 0 bases from J, the junction kept 5 bases outside the gene matches. CDR3 loop: CASSLSPSGNSYEQYF. The CDR3 DNA reads as TGCGCCAGCAGCTTGTCTCCTAGCGGGAACTCCTACGAGCAGTACTTC.

The chain couples TRBV18 to TRBJ2-1, with D unresolved. The V gene's germline CDR1 is KGHSH and CDR2 LQKENI. V lost 1 base, J lost 5 bases, and 9 bases lay in between. This CDR3 has 14 amino acids. The CDR3 protein is CASSPRSDHNEQFF. The CDR3 nucleotides read TGTGCCAGCTCACCACGGAGCGACCACAATGAGCAGTTCTTC.